Each of the 31 T cell receptor beta chains below was sequenced from the same sample in a study of blood T cells in healthy people across ages. Using a J-beta primer mix together with a sample-barcoded 5' primer, a second PCR was run for roughly 7 to 12 cycles. One entry per CDR3 protein, called by TCRdb with MiXCR from the 5' RACE reads. Seen here are about 1.7 million distinct CDR3 sequences, over 25% observed once, and the top ten hold more than 6%. Source material: blood. These receptors originate from a woman under 40 in good health.

J is TRBJ2-3 and V is TRBV27, with D tentatively TRBD2 (6 bases). The CDR3 runs to 15 residues. Trimming stripped 6 bases from V and 4 bases from J, with 17 bases between. Germline loops: CDR1 MNHEY, CDR2 SMNVEV (reference sequence). The CDR3 protein is CASRLTGESADTQYF. In DNA form, the CDR3 reads TGTGCCAGCAGACTTACGGGGGAGTCAGCAGATACGCAGTATTTT.

This clonotype was found a few times. This chain joins TRBV24-1 and TRBJ1-5, with a weak D call TRBD1 (6 bases). Germline lookup yields CDR1 KGHDR and CDR2 SFDVKD. This CDR3 comprises 15 residues. V lost 4 bases to trimming and J lost 2 bases, with 11 bases between them. This chain's CDR3 is CATSEQGRGNQPQHF. For the CDR3, the DNA is TGTGCCACCAGTGAACAGGGTAGGGGCAATCAGCCCCAGCATTTT.

This clonotype was picked up a small number of times. The rearrangement links TRBV12-3 or TRBV12-4 to TRBJ1-2, with D possibly being TRBD1 (5 bases). Trimming pared 6 bases from V and 8 bases from J, leaving 16 bases between. CDR3 length: 13 amino acids. Here the CDR3 reads CASSPGGGLGYTF. In nucleotides, the CDR3 is TGTGCCAGCAGCCCGGGCGGGGGACTGGGCTACACCTTC.

J is TRBJ2-7 and V is TRBV20-1, with 9 positions matching TRBD2. The CDR3 totals 13 residues. Germline CDR1 reads DFQATT; CDR2 reads SNEGSKA (reference sequence). The J segment lost 0 bases and the V segment lost 5 bases, leaving 2 bases of the junction unmatched. Written as DNA, the CDR3 is TGCAGTGCTCTAGCGGGGATCTCCTACGAGCAGTACTTC. It codes for CSALAGISYEQYF.

In its sample, this clonotype was seen a few times. The rearrangement links TRBV6-5 to TRBJ2-5, with TRBD2 identical over 7 bases. The CDR3 contains 15 residues. Looked up from germline, CDR1 is MNHEY and CDR2 is SVGAGI. V was clipped by 0 bases and J by 5 bases; unmatched bases: 6. The CDR3 is CASSYSIRRGETQYF. The DNA of the CDR3 is TGTGCCAGCAGTTACTCGATCCGGCGGGGGGAGACCCAGTACTTC.

This clonotype was detected a few times. A read error is possible here, since a much larger clone lies one base away. CDR3 nucleotide sequence: TGTGCCAGCAGTGAAGCGCAGGGGACTAATGAGCAGTACTTC. It encodes CASSEAQGTNEQYF. The chain links TRBV2 to TRBJ2-5, with a possible D match to TRBD2 (7 bases). This CDR3 contains 14 residues. With 0 bases removed from V and 11 bases from J, the gap between germline ends came to 16 bases. Germline loops: CDR1 SNHLY, CDR2 FYNNEI.

This clonotype showed up many times. This chain links TRBV9 with TRBJ2-2; 7 bases are shared with TRBD1. This CDR3 comprises 14 residues. The V and J ends lost 4 bases and 7 bases, in that order; junction bases with no gene match: 7. The germline V gene has CDR1 SGDLS and CDR2 YYNGEE. The CDR3 nucleotides are TGTGCCAGCAGCCCAAACTCAGGGGGCGGGGAGCTGTTTTTT. Protein: CASSPNSGGGELFF.

The chain couples TRBV9 to TRBJ2-3; 9 positions match TRBD1. The CDR3 totals 16 residues. The junction had 11 bases not matched to a gene; V was cut back by 4 bases and J by 5 bases. CDR1 and CDR2 from the germline V gene are SGDLS and YYNGEE. This CDR3 reads CASSTPTGGIGDTQYF. The CDR3 DNA is TGTGCCAGCAGCACCCCGACAGGGGGTATCGGAGATACGCAGTATTTT.

The V gene is TRBV9, the J gene TRBJ2-3; tentative D call: TRBD1 (5 bases). The CDR3 covers 16 residues. The V and J ends lost 4 bases and 0 bases respectively, with 15 bases between them. Looked up from germline, CDR1 is SGDLS and CDR2 is YYNGEE. The CDR3 here is CASSPSVKGSTDTQYF. CDR3 bases: TGTGCCAGCAGCCCCTCTGTGAAGGGGAGCACAGATACGCAGTATTTT.

This chain uses TRBV7-2 with TRBJ2-5, with D possibly TRBD2 on 6 matching bases. The CDR3 length is 18 residues. Germline V gene lookup returns CDR1 SGHTA and CDR2 FQGNSA. The ends were cut back, 0 bases at V and 0 bases at J, with 17 bases in the middle. The CDR3 DNA is TGTGCCAGCAGCTTAGCTCTCCCGGGACTCCTGTACCAAGAGACCCAGTACTTC. It yields the protein CASSLALPGLLYQETQYF.

This clonotype was seen more than once but under ten times. The chain employs TRBV6-1 and TRBJ1-4, with D maybe TRBD1 (5 bases). CDR1 and CDR2 from the germline V gene are MNHNS and SASEGT. Trimming pared 4 bases from V and 0 bases from J, leaving 15 bases between. The CDR3 has 17 residues. The CDR3 region is CASSGDGTLTTNEKLFF. The CDR3 coding sequence is TGTGCCAGCAGTGGGGACGGGACCCTGACAACTAATGAAAAACTGTTTTTT.

The gene calls are TRBV2 and TRBJ2-5, with D perhaps TRBD2 (6 bases). The germline V gene encodes CDR1 SNHLY and CDR2 FYNNEI. The CDR3 has 15 amino acids. The V and J ends lost 7 bases and 1 base respectively, with 16 bases between them. The CDR3 loop reads CASTVGGAIQETQYF. Here the CDR3 DNA reads TGTGCCAGCACCGTCGGCGGGGCCATCCAAGAGACCCAGTACTTC.

This clonotype showed up just a few times. The chain recombines TRBV14 with TRBJ1-2; D is perhaps TRBD1 (6 bases). The germline gives CDR1 SGHDN, CDR2 FVKESK. V was clipped by 4 bases and J by 5 bases, with 14 bases between them. This CDR3 spans 14 amino acids. The CDR3 is CASSPGRGRYGYTF. DNA of the CDR3: TGTGCCAGCAGCCCGGGCCGGGGGCGTTATGGCTACACCTTC.

The chain has TRBV10-3 and TRBJ1-2; D ambiguous. The length of the CDR3 is 12 residues. V was trimmed by 6 bases and J by 2 bases, leaving 7 bases between them. Germline CDR1 reads ENHRY; CDR2 reads SYGVKD. The CDR3 DNA is TGTGCCATCAGGGATCAAAACTATGGCTACACCTTC. Translated: CAIRDQNYGYTF.

The rearrangement joins TRBV28 to TRBJ1-2, with 8 bases matching TRBD1. Germline V gene lookup returns CDR1 MDHEN and CDR2 SYDVKM. The CDR3 is made up of 15 amino acids. The ends lost 5 bases at V and 2 bases at J; junction bases unmatched: 7. CDR3 DNA sequence: TGTGCCAGCAGTGGATCCGGACAGGGCAACTATGGCTACACCTTC. The encoded protein is CASSGSGQGNYGYTF.

Only a few counts were recorded for this clonotype. CDR3 DNA: TGTGCCAGCAGCCCCACCCAGGGGGGCTACGAGCAGTACTTC. Translating it yields CASSPTQGGYEQYF. This chain uses TRBV28 with TRBJ2-7, with D perhaps TRBD1 (7 bases). Germline V gives CDR1 MDHEN, CDR2 SYDVKM. Trimming removed 6 bases at V and 3 bases at J, with 15 bases between. The CDR3 covers 14 residues.

Only one count was recorded for this clonotype. This chain uses TRBV2 with TRBJ1-6; no clear D gene. Germline assignment: CDR1 SNHLY and CDR2 FYNNEI. CDR3 length equals 12 residues. V was cut by 8 bases and J by 8 bases, with 10 bases left in between. The chain's CDR3 is CASEGGDSPLHF. CDR3 nucleotide sequence: TGTGCCAGCGAGGGTGGGGATTCACCCCTCCACTTT. The variable domain in full, with the rest retrieved from reference TRBV2 and TRBJ1-6, is EPEVTQTPSHQVTQMGQEVILRCVPISNHLYFYWYRQILGQKVEFLVSFYNNEISEKSEIFDDQFSVERPDGSNFTLKIRSTKLEDSAMYFCASEGGDSPLHFGNGTRLTVT.

This clonotype occurred a few times. The rearrangement uses TRBV20-1 and TRBJ2-5, with 8 bases that match TRBD1. Germline V CDR1 and CDR2: DFQATT, SNEGSKA (reference sequence). The CDR3 spans 14 residues. V shed 2 bases and J 4 bases; nucleotides not matched to a gene: 6. The CDR3 reads CSARWGTGSETQYF. The CDR3 DNA follows: TGCAGTGCTAGATGGGGGACAGGTTCAGAGACCCAGTACTTC.

This clonotype has only a few counts. This chain links TRBV7-9 with TRBJ1-5; D might be TRBD1 (5 bases). Germline-derived CDR1 and CDR2 are SEHNR and FQNEAQ (reference sequence). This CDR3 spans 15 amino acids. V lost 0 bases to trimming and J lost 3 bases, with 9 bases between them. In nucleotides, the CDR3 is TGTGCCAGCAGCTTAGCAGGGGTTGCCAATCAGCCCCAGCATTTT. It translates to CASSLAGVANQPQHF.

Regarding this clonotype: One end of the junction fails to match germline, which may point to a read error. The chain links TRBV20-1 to TRBJ2-4; a possible D gene is TRBD2 (6 bases). In germline, CDR1 is DFQATT, CDR2 SNEGSKA (reference sequence). This CDR3 region has 13 residues. The CDR3 reads CSASGLGENIQCF. CDR3 DNA sequence: TGCAGTGCGAGCGGGTTGGGCGAAAACATTCAGTGCTTC.

This clonotype was detected only a few times. V and J are TRBV12-3 or TRBV12-4 and TRBJ2-1; 12 bases match TRBD2. The V and J ends lost 2 bases and 6 bases, in that order; junction bases with no gene match: 2. This CDR3 contains 15 residues. The CDR3: CASSLLAGGANEQFF. The CDR3 bases are TGTGCCAGCAGTTTACTAGCGGGGGGGGCCAATGAGCAGTTCTTC.

There are a few counts of this clonotype. The chain joins TRBV20-1 to TRBJ2-7, with TRBD2 identical over 9 bases. CDR1 and CDR2 (germline): DFQATT, SNEGSKA (reference sequence). CDR3 length: 13 residues. V gave up 1 base and J gave up 6 bases; unmatched junction bases: 4. CDR3 bases: TGCAGTGCTAGAGTGCAAGCGGGAGGCGAGCAGTACTTC. Translation gives CSARVQAGGEQYF.

This clonotype was recorded a few times. The chain joins TRBV6-6 to TRBJ2-4; D remains ambiguous. The J call may be mistaken, given a closer DNA end match to TRBJ2-7. Germline V gene data show CDR1 as MNHNY and CDR2 as SVGAGI (reference sequence). The CDR3 runs 14 residues. As DNA, the CDR3 is TGTGCCAGCAGTTACTCTCCCAGGAGCTACGAGCAGTACTTC. Translated, it gives CASSYSPRSYEQYF.

In regard to this clonotype: A much more abundant neighbour one base away suggests this may be a read error. This chain uses TRBV7-2 with TRBJ1-2; 9 nucleotides agree with TRBD1. Germline assignment: CDR1 SGHTA and CDR2 FQGNSA. The V segment lost 3 bases and the J segment 5 bases; nucleotides outside the gene matches: 4. This CDR3 is built from 14 residues. The CDR3 DNA sequence: TGTGCCAGCAGCTTTCGGACAGGGGATTATGGCTACACCTTC. Translating it yields CASSFRTGDYGYTF.

This clonotype has only a few counts. The chain joins TRBV28 to TRBJ2-3, with TRBD2 matching 12 bases. The J segment lost 4 bases and the V segment lost 5 bases, leaving 7 bases of the junction unmatched. CDR3 size: 16 residues. Germline V gene sequence: CDR1 MDHEN, CDR2 SYDVKM. For the CDR3, the DNA is TGTGCCAGCAGTGCGTCTAGCGGGGGGGCCCCAGATACGCAGTATTTT. Translating it yields CASSASSGGAPDTQYF.

This chain uses TRBV12-3 or TRBV12-4 with TRBJ1-3; D unresolved. Trimming took off 3 bases at V and 2 bases at J, with 11 bases between the two ends. CDR3 size: 15 residues. CDR3 loop: CASSFSWDTGNTIYF. CDR3 DNA: TGTGCCAGCAGTTTTTCCTGGGATACTGGAAACACCATATATTTT.

As to this clonotype: A much larger clonotype is one base distant, so this may be a read error. J is TRBJ2-6 and V is TRBV6-5; D ambiguous. Germline V CDR1 and CDR2: MNHEY, SVGAGI. This CDR3 spans 14 amino acids. CDR3 region: CTSSPDGGANVLTF. The CDR3 coding sequence is TGTACCAGCAGTCCAGACGGCGGGGCCAACGTCCTGACTTTC.

The chain combines TRBV12-3 or TRBV12-4 with TRBJ2-3, with 9 bases lining up with TRBD1. Unmatched junction bases numbered 6, after V lost 6 bases and J lost 2 bases. There are 15 residues in the CDR3. CDR3 bases: TGTGCCAGCAGGGAGACAGGGGGAGCCACAGATACGCAGTATTTT. It is translated as CASRETGGATDTQYF.

This sequence joins TRBV6-2 or TRBV6-3 and TRBJ2-1; D assignment may be TRBD1 or TRBD2 (5 bases each). The CDR3 sequence is 13 residues long. Germline CDR1 is MNHEY and CDR2 is SVGEGT. The germline V and J ends were trimmed by 9 bases and 8 bases, with 17 bases remaining between them. The CDR3 coding sequence is TGTGCCAGTAGGGACGTCGGTCGGGATGAGCAGTTCTTC. Translating it yields CASRDVGRDEQFF.

The chain's CDR3 is CSARIGGITEAFF. The CDR3 nucleotides read TGCAGTGCTAGGATCGGAGGGATCACTGAAGCTTTCTTT. The J gene is TRBJ1-1, the V gene TRBV20-1, with D hard to call. V was pared by 3 bases and J by 4 bases, with 12 bases between. This CDR3 spans 13 amino acids. Germline assignment: CDR1 DFQATT and CDR2 SNEGSKA (reference sequence).

The chain has TRBV12-3 or TRBV12-4 and TRBJ2-5; no clear D gene. The CDR3 is made up of 14 amino acids. The V and J ends lost 0 bases and 5 bases respectively, with 10 bases between them. The chain's CDR3 is CASSLANSAETQYF. CDR3 nucleotides: TGTGCCAGCAGTTTAGCTAATTCGGCGGAGACCCAGTACTTC.